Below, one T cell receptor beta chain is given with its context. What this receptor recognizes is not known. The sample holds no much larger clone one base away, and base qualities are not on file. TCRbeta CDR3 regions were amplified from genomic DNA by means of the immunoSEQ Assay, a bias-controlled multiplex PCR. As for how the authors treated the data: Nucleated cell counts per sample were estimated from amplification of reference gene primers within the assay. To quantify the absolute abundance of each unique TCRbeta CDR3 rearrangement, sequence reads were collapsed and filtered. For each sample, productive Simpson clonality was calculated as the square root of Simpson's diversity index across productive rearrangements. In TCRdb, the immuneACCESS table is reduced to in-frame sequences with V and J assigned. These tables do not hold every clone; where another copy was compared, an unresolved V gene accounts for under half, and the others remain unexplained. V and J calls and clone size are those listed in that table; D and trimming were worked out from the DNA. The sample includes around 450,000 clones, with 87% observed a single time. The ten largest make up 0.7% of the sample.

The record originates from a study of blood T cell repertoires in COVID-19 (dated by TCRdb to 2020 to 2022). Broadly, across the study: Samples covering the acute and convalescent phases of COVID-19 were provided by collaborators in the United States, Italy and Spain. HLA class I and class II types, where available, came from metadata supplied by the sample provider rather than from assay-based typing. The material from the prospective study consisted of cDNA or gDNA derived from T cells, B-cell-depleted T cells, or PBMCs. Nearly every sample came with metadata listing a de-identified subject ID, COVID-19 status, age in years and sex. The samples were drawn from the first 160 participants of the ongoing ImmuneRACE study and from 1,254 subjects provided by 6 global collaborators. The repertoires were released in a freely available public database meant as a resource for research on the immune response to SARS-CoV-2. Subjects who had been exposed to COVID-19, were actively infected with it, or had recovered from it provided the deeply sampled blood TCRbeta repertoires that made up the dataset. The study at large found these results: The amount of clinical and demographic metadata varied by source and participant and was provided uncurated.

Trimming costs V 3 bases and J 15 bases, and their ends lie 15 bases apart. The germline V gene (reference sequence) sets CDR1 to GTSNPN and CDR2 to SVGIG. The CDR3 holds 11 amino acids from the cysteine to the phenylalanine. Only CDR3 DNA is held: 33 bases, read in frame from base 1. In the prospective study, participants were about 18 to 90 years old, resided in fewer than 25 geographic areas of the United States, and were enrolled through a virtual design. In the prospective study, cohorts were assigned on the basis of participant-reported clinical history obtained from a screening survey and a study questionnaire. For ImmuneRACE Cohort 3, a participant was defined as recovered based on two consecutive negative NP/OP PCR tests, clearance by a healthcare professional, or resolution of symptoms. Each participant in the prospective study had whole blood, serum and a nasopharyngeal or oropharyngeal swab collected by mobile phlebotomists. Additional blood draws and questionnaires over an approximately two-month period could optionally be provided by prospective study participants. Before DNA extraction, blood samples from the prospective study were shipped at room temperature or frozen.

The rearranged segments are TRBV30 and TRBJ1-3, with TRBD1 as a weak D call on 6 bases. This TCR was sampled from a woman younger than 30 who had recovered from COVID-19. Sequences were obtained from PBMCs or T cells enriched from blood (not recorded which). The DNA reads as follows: TGTGCCTGGAGCTCTGTCGTGGGACAATATTTT. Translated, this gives CAWSSVVGQYF.